What follows are 19 T cell receptor beta chains derived from one specimen sequenced in a study of T cells after yellow fever vaccination. Each CDR3 protein gets one entry after TCRdb re-called the 5' RACE reads with MiXCR. The repertoire holds under 600,000 distinct CDR3 sequences, about 13% seen once, with over 12% in the top ten. This specimen was PBMCs, taken on the day of the yellow fever booster vaccination. These receptor sequences come from a man aged 30 to 39 who received the YFV17D yellow fever vaccine.

This sequence joins TRBV20-1 and TRBJ2-5; tentatively, D is TRBD1 or TRBD2 (6 bases each). The CDR3 has 13 residues. Germline assignment: CDR1 DFQATT and CDR2 SNEGSKA (reference sequence). V shed 6 bases and J shed 5 bases, with 16 bases lying between them. CDR3 sequence (DNA): TGCAGTGCGGGGGACGGGGGCCCCGAGACCCAGTACTTC. Its translation: CSAGDGGPETQYF.

The rearrangement uses TRBV3-1 and TRBJ2-1; D may be TRBD2 (6 bases). Germline V CDR1 and CDR2: LGHDT, YNNKEL (reference sequence). Trimming removed 5 bases at V and 3 bases at J, with 20 bases between. The CDR3 runs to 17 residues. As DNA, the CDR3 is TGTGCCAGCAGCTCAAAGGTAGCGGCTAGCAACTACAATGAGCAGTTCTTC. It is translated as CASSSKVAASNYNEQFF.

J is TRBJ2-7 and V is TRBV14, with a possible D match to TRBD2 (6 bases). Trimming pared 3 bases from V and 3 bases from J, leaving 18 bases between. The CDR3 has 16 residues. Per germline, CDR1 SGHDN and CDR2 FVKESK. The CDR3 protein is CASSQAAGSGLYEQYF. For the CDR3, the DNA is TGTGCCAGCAGCCAGGCAGCAGGGTCGGGACTCTACGAGCAGTACTTC.

This clonotype was counted between two and nine times. V is TRBV9 and J is TRBJ2-7; 7 bases agree with TRBD1. The CDR3 extends over 17 amino acids. Trimming at V came to 0 bases and at J to 3 bases, leaving 12 bases not matched to a gene. The germline CDR1 and CDR2 sequences are SGDLS and YYNGEE. CDR3 region: CASSVAYAGTAIYEQYF. The CDR3 DNA is TGTGCCAGCAGCGTAGCTTATGCCGGGACAGCAATCTACGAGCAGTACTTC.

This clonotype was detected many times. The V gene is TRBV7-2, the J gene TRBJ2-2; TRBD1 matches at 7 bases. From germline, CDR1 is SGHTA and CDR2 FQGNSA. This CDR3 comprises 16 residues. J was trimmed by 6 bases and V by 2 bases; bases with no gene match: 9. CDR3 region: CASSLRVETGAGELFF. CDR3 nucleotide sequence: TGTGCCAGCAGCTTAAGGGTCGAAACAGGGGCCGGGGAGCTGTTTTTT.

This clonotype showed up many times. The chain links TRBV29-1 to TRBJ2-7; 10 bases are a match to TRBD1. Trimming cost V 7 bases and J 0 bases; bases outside gene matches: 3. The CDR3 is 13 amino acids. Germline CDR1 reads SQVTM; CDR2 reads ANQGSEA. The chain's CDR3 is CSGTGGASYEQYF. The CDR3, as DNA: TGCAGCGGGACAGGGGGGGCCTCCTACGAGCAGTACTTC.

This chain joins TRBV7-2 and TRBJ2-7; the D is unclear. The CDR3 totals 13 residues. V was clipped by 5 bases and J by 4 bases, with 12 bases between them. CDR1 SGHTA and CDR2 FQGNSA come from the germline V gene. CDR3 coding DNA: TGTGCCAGCAGCGTAAGGTATAGTTACGAGCAGTACTTC. It codes for CASSVRYSYEQYF.

V gene TRBV18 combines with J gene TRBJ2-1; no clear D. V dropped 4 bases and J dropped 6 bases, with 13 bases sitting between them. The CDR3 covers 14 residues. Germline lookup yields CDR1 KGHSH and CDR2 LQKENI. The CDR3 DNA is TGTGCCAGCTCACTCCTCGAATGGGGCAATGAGCAGTTCTTC. Its translation: CASSLLEWGNEQFF.

This clonotype was detected a few times. The DNA for the CDR3 is TGCAGTGCTAGCAGGGGTGGTGGGACCTTCAGGAACACTGAAGCTTTCTTT. The encoded protein is CSASRGGGTFRNTEAFF. The chain couples TRBV20-1 to TRBJ1-1, with D perhaps TRBD1 (6 bases). CDR1 DFQATT and CDR2 SNEGSKA come from the germline V gene (reference sequence). There are 17 residues in the CDR3. The germline V and J ends were trimmed by 3 bases and 1 base, with 21 bases remaining between them.

The table lists this clonotype with many counts. V and J are TRBV7-9 and TRBJ2-7, with TRBD2 identical over 11 bases. V lost 4 bases and J lost 7; bases outside the gene matches: 6. Germline V gene lookup returns CDR1 SEHNR and CDR2 FQNEAQ (reference sequence). CDR3 size: 14 residues. The CDR3 DNA reads TGTGCCAGCAGCTCACCGGGACTAGCGGTGGAGCAGTACTTC. Protein: CASSSPGLAVEQYF.

This chain connects TRBV7-2 to TRBJ2-1; 7 nucleotides agree with TRBD1. The length of the CDR3 is 13 residues. J was trimmed by 9 bases and V by 5 bases; bases with no gene match: 7. Germline V lookup: CDR1 SGHTA, CDR2 FQGNSA. Here the CDR3 reads CASSVKGASEQFF. CDR3 in DNA: TGTGCCAGCAGCGTAAAGGGGGCATCTGAGCAGTTCTTC.

The chain is built from TRBV11-2 and TRBJ2-3, with TRBD2 matching 7 bases. Germline CDR1 is SGHAT and CDR2 is FQNNGV. With V trimmed by 5 bases and J by 5 bases, 19 bases remained unmatched. This CDR3 has 18 amino acids. The DNA of the CDR3 is TGTGCCAGCAGCCAAGCCGGTGGCGGGAGCCCTTTTGTAGATACGCAGTATTTT. Translation: CASSQAGGGSPFVDTQYF.

The chain couples TRBV9 to TRBJ2-5; 7 nucleotides agree with TRBD2. Germline assignment: CDR1 SGDLS and CDR2 YYNGEE. The CDR3 sequence is 17 residues long. V trimming: 4 bases; J trimming: 3 bases; junction bases outside the gene matches: 15. The CDR3 loop reads CASSPKVGGLSEETQYF. Written as DNA, the CDR3 is TGTGCCAGCAGCCCCAAAGTGGGGGGGTTATCGGAAGAGACCCAGTACTTC.

The chain joins TRBV14 to TRBJ2-7, with D possibly TRBD1 on 6 matching bases. Germline lookup yields CDR1 SGHDN and CDR2 FVKESK. The V end was cut by 2 bases, the J end by 1 base, with 9 bases between. This CDR3 is 14 amino acids long. CDR3 region: CASSQQQGSYEQYF. In DNA form, the CDR3 reads TGTGCCAGCAGCCAACAACAGGGATCCTACGAGCAGTACTTC.

The chain links TRBV5-4 to TRBJ2-1; D call uncertain. Trimming took 1 base from V and 10 from J, leaving 18 bases between them. This CDR3 is 15 amino acids long. The V gene's germline CDR1 is SGHNT and CDR2 YYREEE (reference sequence). This CDR3 reads CASSLSLAVLREQFF. The CDR3 bases are TGTGCCAGCAGCTTGTCGTTAGCCGTTTTAAGGGAGCAGTTCTTC.

This rearrangement joins TRBV4-3 to TRBJ2-5; D possibly matches TRBD1 or TRBD2 (5 bases each). The CDR3 covers 15 residues. Germline V gives CDR1 LGHNA, CDR2 YSLEER. Deletions cut 0 bases from V and 2 bases from J, with 10 bases between. The CDR3 spells CASSQDLGPQETQYF. CDR3 DNA sequence: TGCGCCAGCAGCCAAGATTTGGGACCTCAAGAGACCCAGTACTTC.

In this sample, this clonotype turned up a few times. This chain links TRBV3-1 with TRBJ2-3, with 7 bases that match TRBD2. From germline, CDR1 is LGHDT and CDR2 YNNKEL (reference sequence). The CDR3 is made up of 13 amino acids. Trimming cost V 0 bases and J 14 bases; bases outside gene matches: 8. For the CDR3, the DNA is TGTGCCAGCAGCCAAGATCTCCTAGCGGCCTGGTATTTT. This gives the protein CASSQDLLAAWYF.

This clonotype was counted only a few times. One end of the junction fails to match germline, which may point to a read error. This chain links TRBV13 with TRBJ2-5, with 8 bases matching TRBD1. Per germline, CDR1 PRHDT and CDR2 FYEKMQ (reference sequence). The CDR3 extends over 15 amino acids. The CDR3 here is CASSLGPRGRETQYF. CDR3 DNA: TGTGCTAGCAGCTTAGGCCCCAGGGGGCGGGAGACCCAGTACTTC. The variable domain in full, completed from reference TRBV13 and TRBJ2-5, reads AAGVIQSPRHLIKEKRETATLKCYPIPRHDTVYWYQQGPGQDPQFLISFYEKMQSDKGSIPDRFSAQQFSDYHSELNMSSLELGDSALYFCASSLGPRGRETQYFGPGTRLLVL.

This clonotype was detected a few times. The gene calls are TRBV7-9 and TRBJ1-1, with D unresolved. The CDR3 has 13 residues. V lost 6 bases to trimming and J lost 2 bases, with 10 bases between them. The germline V gene encodes CDR1 SEHNR and CDR2 FQNEAQ (reference sequence). The CDR3 spells CASRAGSNTEAFF. The CDR3 region has the DNA TGTGCCAGCAGGGCCGGGTCCAACACTGAAGCTTTCTTT. The full variable domain, with the rest looked up from reference TRBV7-9 and TRBJ1-1, is DTGVSQNPRHKITKRGQNVTFRCDPISEHNRLYWYRQTLGQGPEFLTYFQNEAQLEKSRLLSDRFSAERPKGSFSTLEIQRTEQGDSAMYLCASRAGSNTEAFFGQGTRLTVV.